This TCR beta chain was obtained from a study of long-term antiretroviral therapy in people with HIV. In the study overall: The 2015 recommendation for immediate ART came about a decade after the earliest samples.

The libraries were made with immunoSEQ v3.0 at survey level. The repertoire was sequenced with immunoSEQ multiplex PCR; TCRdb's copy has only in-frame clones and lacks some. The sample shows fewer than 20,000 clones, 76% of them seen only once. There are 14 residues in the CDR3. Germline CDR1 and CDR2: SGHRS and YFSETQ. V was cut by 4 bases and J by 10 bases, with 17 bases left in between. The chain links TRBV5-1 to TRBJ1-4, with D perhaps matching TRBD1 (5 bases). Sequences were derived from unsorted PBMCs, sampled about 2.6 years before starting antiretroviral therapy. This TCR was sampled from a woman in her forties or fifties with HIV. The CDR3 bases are TGCGCCAGCAGCACTGGGGACCTAGGGAGAAAACTGTTTTTT. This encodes CASSTGDLGRKLFF.